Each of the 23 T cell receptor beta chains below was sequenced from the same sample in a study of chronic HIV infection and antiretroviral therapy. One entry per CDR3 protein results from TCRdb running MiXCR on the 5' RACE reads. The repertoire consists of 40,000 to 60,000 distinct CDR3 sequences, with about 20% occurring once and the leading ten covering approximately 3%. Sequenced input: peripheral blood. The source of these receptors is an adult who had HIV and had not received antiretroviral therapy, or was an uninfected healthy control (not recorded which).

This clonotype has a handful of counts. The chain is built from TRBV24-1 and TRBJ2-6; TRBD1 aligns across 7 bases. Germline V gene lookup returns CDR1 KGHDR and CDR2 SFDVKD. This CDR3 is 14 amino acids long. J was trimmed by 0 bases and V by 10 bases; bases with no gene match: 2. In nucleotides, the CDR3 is TGTGCCACAGGGGGCCACTCTGGGGCCAACGTCCTGACTTTC. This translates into CATGGHSGANVLTF.

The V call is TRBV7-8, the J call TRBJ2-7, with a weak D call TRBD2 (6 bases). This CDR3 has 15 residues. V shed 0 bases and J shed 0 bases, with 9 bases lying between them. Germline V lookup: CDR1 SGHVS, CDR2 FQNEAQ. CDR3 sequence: CASSLAPGLSYEQYF. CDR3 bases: TGTGCCAGCAGCTTAGCCCCGGGACTCTCCTACGAGCAGTACTTC.

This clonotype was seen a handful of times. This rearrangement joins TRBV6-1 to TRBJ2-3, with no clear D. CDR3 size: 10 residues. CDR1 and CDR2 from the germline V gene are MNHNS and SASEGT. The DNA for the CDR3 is TGTCCCTCCCCCACAGATACGCAGTATTTT. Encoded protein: CPSPTDTQYF.

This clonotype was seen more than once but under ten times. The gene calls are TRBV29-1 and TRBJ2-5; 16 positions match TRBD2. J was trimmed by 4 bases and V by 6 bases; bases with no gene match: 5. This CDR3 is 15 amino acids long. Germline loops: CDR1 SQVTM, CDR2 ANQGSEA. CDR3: CSVSGTSGRVETQYF. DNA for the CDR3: TGCAGCGTGTCCGGGACTAGCGGGAGGGTAGAGACCCAGTACTTC.

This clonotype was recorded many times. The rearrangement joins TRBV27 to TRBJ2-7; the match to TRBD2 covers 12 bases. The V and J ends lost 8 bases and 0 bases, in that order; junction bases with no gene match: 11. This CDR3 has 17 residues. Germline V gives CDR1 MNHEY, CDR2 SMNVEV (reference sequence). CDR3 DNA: TGTGCCAGCGGAACCCCTAGCGGGGGGGGCTACTCCTACGAGCAGTACTTC. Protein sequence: CASGTPSGGGYSYEQYF.

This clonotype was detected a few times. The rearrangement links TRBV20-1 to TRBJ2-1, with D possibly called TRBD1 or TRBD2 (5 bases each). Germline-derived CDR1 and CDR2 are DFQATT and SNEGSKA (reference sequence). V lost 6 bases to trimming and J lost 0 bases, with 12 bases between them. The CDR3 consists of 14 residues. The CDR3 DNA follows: TGCAGTGCGGGAGCAGGGCCCTCCTACAATGAGCAGTTCTTC. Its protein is CSAGAGPSYNEQFF.

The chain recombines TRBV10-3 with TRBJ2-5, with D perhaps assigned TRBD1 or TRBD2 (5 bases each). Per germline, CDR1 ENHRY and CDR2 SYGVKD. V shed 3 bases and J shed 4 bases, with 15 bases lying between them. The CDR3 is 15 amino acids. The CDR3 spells CAISETRVGTETQYF. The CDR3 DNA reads TGTGCCATCAGTGAAACCCGGGTAGGGACAGAGACCCAGTACTTC.

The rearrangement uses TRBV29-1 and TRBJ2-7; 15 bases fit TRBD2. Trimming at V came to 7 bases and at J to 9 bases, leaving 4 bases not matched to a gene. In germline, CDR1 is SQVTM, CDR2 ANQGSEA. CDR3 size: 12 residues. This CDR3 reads CSGGLAGGGQYF. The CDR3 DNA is TGCAGCGGTGGACTAGCGGGAGGGGGGCAGTACTTC.

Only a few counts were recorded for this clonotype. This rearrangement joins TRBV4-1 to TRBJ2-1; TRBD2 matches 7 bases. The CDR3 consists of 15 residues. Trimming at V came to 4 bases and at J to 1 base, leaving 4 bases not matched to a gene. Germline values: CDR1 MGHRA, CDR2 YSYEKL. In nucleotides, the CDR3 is TGCGCCAGCAGCCCAACTAGCGTGTCCTACAATGAGCAGTTCTTC. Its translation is CASSPTSVSYNEQFF.

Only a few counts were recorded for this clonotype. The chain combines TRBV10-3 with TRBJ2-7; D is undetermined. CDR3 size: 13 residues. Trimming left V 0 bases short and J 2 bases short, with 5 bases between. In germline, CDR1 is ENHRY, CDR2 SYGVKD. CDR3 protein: CAISESGAYEQYF. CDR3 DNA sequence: TGTGCCATCAGTGAGTCCGGAGCCTACGAGCAGTACTTC.

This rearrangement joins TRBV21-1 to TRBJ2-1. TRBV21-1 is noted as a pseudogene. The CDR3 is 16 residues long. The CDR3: CASSKDRPIRYNEQFF. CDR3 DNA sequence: TGTGCCAGCAGCAAAGATCGGCCAATCCGATACAATGAGCAGTTCTTC.

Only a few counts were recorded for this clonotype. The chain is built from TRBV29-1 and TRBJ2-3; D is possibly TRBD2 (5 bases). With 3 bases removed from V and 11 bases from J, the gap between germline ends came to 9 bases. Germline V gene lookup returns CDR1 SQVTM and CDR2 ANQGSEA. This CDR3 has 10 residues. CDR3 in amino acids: CSVELTRQYF. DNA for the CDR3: TGCAGCGTTGAGCTAACTAGGCAGTATTTT.

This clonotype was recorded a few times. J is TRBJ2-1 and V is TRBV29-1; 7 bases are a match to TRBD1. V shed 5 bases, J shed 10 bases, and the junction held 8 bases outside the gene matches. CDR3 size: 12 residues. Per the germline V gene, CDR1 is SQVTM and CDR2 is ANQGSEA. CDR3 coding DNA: TGCAGCGTTAGATCAGGGGGAGTCGAGCAGTTCTTC. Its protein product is CSVRSGGVEQFF.

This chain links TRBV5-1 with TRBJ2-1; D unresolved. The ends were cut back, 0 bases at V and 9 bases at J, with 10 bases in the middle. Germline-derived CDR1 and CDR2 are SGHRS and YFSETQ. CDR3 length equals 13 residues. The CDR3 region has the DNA TGCGCCAGCAGCTTGGGTCTGCGTGGTGAGCAGTTCTTC. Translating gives CASSLGLRGEQFF.

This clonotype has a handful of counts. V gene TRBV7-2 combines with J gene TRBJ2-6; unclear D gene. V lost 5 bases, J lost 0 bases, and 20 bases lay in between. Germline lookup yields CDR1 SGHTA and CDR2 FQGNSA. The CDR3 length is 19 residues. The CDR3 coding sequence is TGTGCCAGCAGCCCTGAGGCAGGACGATCCTACTCTGGGGCCAACGTCCTGACTTTC. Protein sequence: CASSPEAGRSYSGANVLTF.

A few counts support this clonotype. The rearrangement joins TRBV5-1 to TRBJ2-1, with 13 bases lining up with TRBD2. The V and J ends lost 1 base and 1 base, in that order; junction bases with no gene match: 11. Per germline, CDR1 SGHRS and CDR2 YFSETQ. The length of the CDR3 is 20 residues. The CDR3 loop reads CASSLYFAGLAGFSYNEQFF. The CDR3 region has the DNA TGCGCCAGCAGCTTGTATTTTGCGGGACTAGCGGGGTTTTCCTACAATGAGCAGTTCTTC.

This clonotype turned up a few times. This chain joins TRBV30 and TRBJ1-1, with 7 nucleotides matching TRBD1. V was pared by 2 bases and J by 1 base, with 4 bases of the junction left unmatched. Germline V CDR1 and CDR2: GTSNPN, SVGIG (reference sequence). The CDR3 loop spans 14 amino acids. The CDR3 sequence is CAWSWYRGNTEAFF. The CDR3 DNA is TGTGCCTGGAGTTGGTACAGGGGGAACACTGAAGCTTTCTTT.

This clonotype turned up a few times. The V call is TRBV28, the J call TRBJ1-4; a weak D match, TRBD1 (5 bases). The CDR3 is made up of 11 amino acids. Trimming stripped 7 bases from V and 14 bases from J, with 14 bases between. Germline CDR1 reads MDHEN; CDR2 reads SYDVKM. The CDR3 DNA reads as TGTGCCAGCACCCCAGGGAGAGTGCTGTTTTTT. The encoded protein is CASTPGRVLFF.

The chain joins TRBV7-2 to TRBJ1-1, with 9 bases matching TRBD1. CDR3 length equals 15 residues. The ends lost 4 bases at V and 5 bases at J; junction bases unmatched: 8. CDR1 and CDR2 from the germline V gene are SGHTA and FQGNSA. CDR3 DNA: TGTGCCAGCAGCTCCCGGAGGACAGGGGAAACTGAAGCTTTCTTT. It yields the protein CASSSRRTGETEAFF.

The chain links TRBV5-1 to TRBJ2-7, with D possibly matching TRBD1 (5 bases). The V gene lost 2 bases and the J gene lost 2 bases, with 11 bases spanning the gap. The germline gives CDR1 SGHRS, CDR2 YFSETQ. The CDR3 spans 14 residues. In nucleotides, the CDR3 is TGCGCCAGCAGCTTCGGACATTCCGCCTACGAGCAGTACTTC. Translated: CASSFGHSAYEQYF.

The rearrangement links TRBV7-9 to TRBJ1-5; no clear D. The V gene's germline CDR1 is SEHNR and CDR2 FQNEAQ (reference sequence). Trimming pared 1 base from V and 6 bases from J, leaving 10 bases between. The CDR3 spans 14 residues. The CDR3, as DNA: TGTGCCAGCAGCTTAGGGGAGGTGAGTCAGCCCCAGCATTTT. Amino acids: CASSLGEVSQPQHF.

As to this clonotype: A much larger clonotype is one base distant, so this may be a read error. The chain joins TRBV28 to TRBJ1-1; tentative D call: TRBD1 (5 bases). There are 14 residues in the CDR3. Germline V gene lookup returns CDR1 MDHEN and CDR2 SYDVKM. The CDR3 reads CVSPEEGSNTEAFF. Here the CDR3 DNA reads TGTGTCAGCCCCGAGGAGGGGTCGAACACTGAAGCTTTCTTT.

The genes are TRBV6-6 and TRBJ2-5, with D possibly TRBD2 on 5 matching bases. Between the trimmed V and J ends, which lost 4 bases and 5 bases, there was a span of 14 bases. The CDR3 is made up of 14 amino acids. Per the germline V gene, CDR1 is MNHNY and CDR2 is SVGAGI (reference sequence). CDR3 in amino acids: CASSSPAERETQYF. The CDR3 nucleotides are TGTGCCAGCAGTTCCCCAGCGGAGAGGGAGACCCAGTACTTC.